Only one count was recorded for the clone carrying this T cell receptor (beta chain). This specimen belongs to a study of blood T cell repertoires in COVID-19. The CDR3 is 14 residues long. V trimming: 3 bases; J trimming: 5 bases; junction bases outside the gene matches: 5. CDR1 is SGHTA and CDR2 is FQGTGA in the germline V gene. Assay used: immunoSEQ multiplex PCR; TCRdb lists only in-frame clones, some missing. The sample yields over 100,000 clones, more than 85% seen once. The receptor's source is a man aged 55 to 70 with COVID-19, enrolled during active disease. The sample taken for sequencing was peripheral blood. This chain connects TRBV7-3 to TRBJ2-5; 8 nucleotides align to TRBD1. CDR3 protein: CASSLGRGLETQYF. CDR3 DNA sequence: TGTGCCAGCAGCTTGGGCAGGGGGCTTGAGACCCAGTACTTC.